Described below is a single T cell receptor beta chain sequence and its context. Its antigen is not known. Read data end 3 residues before the CDR3 end; the end is taken from the germline J gene. Germline V CDR1 and CDR2: DFQATT, SNEGSKA (reference sequence). Trimming cost V 0 bases and J 3 bases, with 15 bases left between them. The CDR3 extends over 15 amino acids. These data originate in a study of T cells in women clearing cervical HPV infection. Study-level background: Cases were women with histologically confirmed HPV16-related CIN3 or worse, including a couple of invasive cancers. Cases' blood sampling followed lesion detection by median about 150 days (90 to 200). Notes on the study in general: CIN3+ cases had significantly higher TCR richness than controls; evenness did not differ. Richness plus V gene abundances separated cases from controls with AUC roughly 0.85.

Using immunoSEQ multiplex PCR, the repertoire was profiled, and TCRdb retains in-frame clones only, with some absent. The table for this sample gives under 35,000 clones. The TCR was taken from a woman aged 18-70 years with a cervical HPV16 infection that either progressed to CIN3+ or cleared (not recorded which). The sample consisted of blood buffy coat. The chain links TRBV20-1 to TRBJ2-7; D perhaps matches TRBD1 (6 bases). The sequenced CDR3 bases are TGCAGTGCTAGAGATATCAGGACAGACTACTACGAG. Amino acids: CSARDIRTDYYE. The entire CDR3 protein is CSARDIRTDYYEQYF.